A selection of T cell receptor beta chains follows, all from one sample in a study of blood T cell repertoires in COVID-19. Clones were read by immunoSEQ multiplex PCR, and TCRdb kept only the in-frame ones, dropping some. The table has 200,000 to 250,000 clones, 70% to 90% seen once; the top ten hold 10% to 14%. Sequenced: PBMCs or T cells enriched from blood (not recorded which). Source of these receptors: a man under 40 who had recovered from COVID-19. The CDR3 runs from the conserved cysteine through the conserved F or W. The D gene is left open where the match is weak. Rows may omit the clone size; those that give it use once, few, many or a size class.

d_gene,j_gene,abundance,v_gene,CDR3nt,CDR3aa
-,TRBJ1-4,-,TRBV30,TGTGCCTGGAGTATGCAGGGAGGGGAAAAACTGTTTTTT,CAWSMQGGEKLFF
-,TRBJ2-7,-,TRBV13,TGTGCCAGCAGCTTATTAACCCCGGACAGATCGCGGGAGCAGTACTTC,CASSLLTPDRSREQYF
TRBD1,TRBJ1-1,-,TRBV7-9,TGTGCCAGCAGCTTACAGGGACAGGGGTTTCAAGCTTTCTTT,CASSLQGQGFQAFF
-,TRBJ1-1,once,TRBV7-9,TGTGCCAGCAGCGGGTCGCCGGGGGTGAACACTGAAGCTTTCTTT,CASSGSPGVNTEAFF
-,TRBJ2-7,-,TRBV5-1,TGCGCCAGCAGCTTGGATTACAACCCTCGTGGGCAGTACTTC,CASSLDYNPRGQYF
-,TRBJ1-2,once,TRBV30,TGTGCCTGGAGTCCTCTTGGCGGCTACACCTTC,CAWSPLGGYTF
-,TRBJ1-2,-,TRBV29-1,TGCAGCGTTCGCCCCGACGGGGGGAGCGGCTACACCTTC,CSVRPDGGSGYTF
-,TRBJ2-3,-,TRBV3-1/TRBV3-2,TGTGCCAGCAGCTACCGACTAGGCGGCACAGATACGCAGTATTTT,CASSYRLGGTDTQYF
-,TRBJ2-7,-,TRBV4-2,TGTGCCAGCAGCCAAGATCTGCAGGTGGCAGTGACCTACTACGAGCAGTACTTC,CASSQDLQVAVTYYEQYF
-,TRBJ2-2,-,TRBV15,TGTGCCACCAGCAGAGACCAGGGATCCGGGGAGCTGTTTTTT,CATSRDQGSGELFF
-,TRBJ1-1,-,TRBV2,TGTGCCACCCAGACGGCGGAGAACACTGAAGCTTTCTTT,CATQTAENTEAFF
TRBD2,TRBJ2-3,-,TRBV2,TGTGCCAGCAGTTATCCCCTAGCGGGAATCGAAGATACGCAGTATTTT,CASSYPLAGIEDTQYF
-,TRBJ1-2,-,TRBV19,TGTGCCAGTAGTACCTCGGACGGTCGAGGGGGCTACACCTTC,CASSTSDGRGGYTF